A selection of T cell receptor beta chains follows, all from one sample in a study of identical twins. In TCRdb, the 5' RACE reads were re-called with MiXCR into one record per CDR3 protein. Of 550,000 to 800,000 distinct CDR3 sequences detected, around 7.4% appear once; the ten largest clones hold 1.6%. These data also formed part of another study, on yellow fever vaccine responses in identical twins.

What was sequenced was PBMCs. All receptors come from a woman between 18 and 29 years old in good health. The CDR3 runs from the conserved cysteine through the conserved F or W. The order of the fields is V gene, J gene, clone size, D gene, CDR3 DNA, CDR3 protein. The D gene is left open where the match is weak. Clone size is not always given. Where it is, it says once, few, many or a class for expanded clones.

TRBV12-3/TRBV12-4	TRBJ2-7	few	TRBD2	TGTGCCAGCAGACGAGCGGGAGGTACCTCCTACGAGCAGTACTTC	CASRRAGGTSYEQYF
TRBV12-3/TRBV12-4	TRBJ2-7	many	-	TGTGCCAGCAGTTCCCTTTGGGGAAACGAGCAGTACTTC	CASSSLWGNEQYF
TRBV9	TRBJ2-1	few	TRBD2	TGTGCCAGCAGCGTAGCTATAGCGGGAGCCATCCGGGAGCAGTTCTTC	CASSVAIAGAIREQFF
TRBV5-6	TRBJ2-1	few	-	TGTGCCAGCAGCCGCCGGGACTTCTCCCTCTACAATGAGCAGTTCTTC	CASSRRDFSLYNEQFF
TRBV12-3/TRBV12-4	TRBJ2-5	-	-	TGTGCCAGCAGCCCCCCCAGCCAAGAGACCCAGTACTTC	CASSPPSQETQYF
TRBV20-1	TRBJ2-1	-	-	TGCAGTGCTAGAGATTTAGACAAGACCCTGCTGGGGTTCTACAATGAGCAGTTCTTC	CSARDLDKTLLGFYNEQFF
TRBV20-1	TRBJ1-4	-	-	TGCAGTACCAGACAGGCTACCTCTAATGAAAAACTGTTTTTT	CSTRQATSNEKLFF
TRBV20-1	TRBJ1-4	few	-	TGCAGTGCGAACCCGGGAGGCGAAAAACTGTTTTTT	CSANPGGEKLFF
TRBV11-2	TRBJ2-3	many	-	TGTGCCAGCAGCTTAATTTCCAGGGACACATCAGATACGCAGTATTTT	CASSLISRDTSDTQYF
TRBV14	TRBJ2-1	many	-	TGTGCCAGCAGCAATCGAGGGGCATACAATGAGCAGTTCTTC	CASSNRGAYNEQFF
TRBV3-1	TRBJ2-6	-	-	TGTGCCAGCAGCCAAAAGACAGGGAGGGTTAGCTCTGGGGCCAACGTCCTGACTTTC	CASSQKTGRVSSGANVLTF
TRBV10-3	TRBJ1-5	many	-	TGTGCCATCAGTGAGTCGACGGGGGGGGCGCGAAGCAATCAGCCCCAGCATTTT	CAISESTGGARSNQPQHF
TRBV4-1	TRBJ1-2	-	-	TGCGCCAGCAGCCAAGATCAAGCTAGAGGGGGTGGCTACACCTTC	CASSQDQARGGGYTF
TRBV7-8	TRBJ2-7	many	TRBD2	TGTGCCAGCAGCCTGAGCGGGATCCCCTACGAGCAGTACTTC	CASSLSGIPYEQYF
TRBV2	TRBJ2-5	-	-	TGTGCCAGCAGAGAGGGACCGGCCCCGGGGGAGACCCAGTACTTC	CASREGPAPGETQYF
TRBV6-1	TRBJ2-7	few	TRBD1	TGTGCCAGCAGCCGGGACAGGGAACTTCACGAGCAGTACTTC	CASSRDRELHEQYF
TRBV21-1	TRBJ2-7	-	-	TGTGCCAGCAGCAAGGGTCGCGGGAGGGGCTACGAGCAGTACTTC	CASSKGRGRGYEQYF
TRBV20-1	TRBJ1-1	many	-	TGCAGTGCTAGTGCGCGGTTTCCCTGGGGCACTGAAGCTTTCTTT	CSASARFPWGTEAFF
TRBV20-1	TRBJ2-5	few	-	TGCAGTGCCCGACACTCGTACCAAGAGACCCAGTACTTC	CSARHSYQETQYF
TRBV29-1	TRBJ2-2	few	TRBD2	TGCAGCGTTGAACTCTTCCAGCGGGAGACCGGGGAGCTGTTTTTT	CSVELFQRETGELFF
TRBV7-6	TRBJ2-1	many	TRBD1	TGTGCCAGCAGCCCTTCAGGGGGCTTCTTTGTAAATGAGCAGTTCTTC	CASSPSGGFFVNEQFF
TRBV11-3	TRBJ2-7	-	TRBD2	TGTGCCAGCGGAGCGGGGGAGGGCTACGAGCAGTACTTC	CASGAGEGYEQYF
TRBV20-1	TRBJ2-1	-	-	TGCAGTGCTACATCCACTAGTGGCAATGAGCAGTTCTTC	CSATSTSGNEQFF
TRBV29-1	TRBJ2-3	-	-	TGCAGCGTGGGTACGCAGTATTTT	CSVGTQYF
TRBV5-6	TRBJ1-1	many	TRBD1	TGTGCCAGCAGCTTGAGGACAGGGGGCACTGAAGCTTTCTTT	CASSLRTGGTEAFF
TRBV27	TRBJ1-3	few	TRBD1	TGTGCCACCAGACTTACCGGGACAGGGAGCTCTGGAAACACCATATATTTT	CATRLTGTGSSGNTIYF
TRBV3-1	TRBJ1-6	-	-	TGTGCCAGCAGCCAAGAGGAAGGGGGAGGTTCACCCCTCCACTTT	CASSQEEGGGSPLHF
TRBV5-1	TRBJ1-4	-	TRBD1	TGCGCCAGCAGCTTGGAGGGAGAGGGGGCGAATGAAAAACTGTTTTTT	CASSLEGEGANEKLFF
TRBV20-1	TRBJ2-7	few	TRBD2	TGCAGTGCTAGAGAAATAGCGGGACCCTCCTACGAGCAGTACTTC	CSAREIAGPSYEQYF
TRBV12-3/TRBV12-4	TRBJ2-3	many	TRBD2	TGTGCCAGCAGTCGGGGACTACTGAGCACAGATACGCAGTATTTT	CASSRGLLSTDTQYF
TRBV20-1	TRBJ2-4	-	TRBD1	TGCAGTGCTTATACAGGGGACGCCAAAAACATTCAGTACTTC	CSAYTGDAKNIQYF
TRBV2	TRBJ2-3	-	-	TGTGCCAGCATGTCATATACGCAGTATTTT	CASMSYTQYF
TRBV12-3/TRBV12-4	TRBJ2-7	many	TRBD1	TGTGCCAGCAGTGCCGGGACAGATAACTACGAGCAGTACTTC	CASSAGTDNYEQYF
TRBV24-1	TRBJ2-2	-	-	TGTGCCACCAGACAGTCTAATCCGAACACCGGGGAGCTGTTTTTT	CATRQSNPNTGELFF
TRBV12-3/TRBV12-4	TRBJ2-5	many	-	TGTGCCAGCGGCCAACAAGAGACCCAGTACTTC	CASGQQETQYF
TRBV29-1	TRBJ2-7	few	TRBD1	TGCAGCGTTAGGGACAGGAACCCCTACGAGCAGTACTTC	CSVRDRNPYEQYF
TRBV5-1	TRBJ2-1	-	TRBD2	TGCGCCAGCAGCTTGGCCATGGCTAGCGGGGGGGAATTCCCCTACAATGAGCAGTTCTTC	CASSLAMASGGEFPYNEQFF
TRBV20-1	TRBJ2-1	-	TRBD2	TGCAGTGCAGCAACACTAGCGGGAGGCGGCAATGAGCAGTTCTTC	CSAATLAGGGNEQFF
TRBV29-1	TRBJ2-2	-	-	TGCAGCGTTGGTGAGGGAGAGTTCACCGGGGAGCTGTTTTTT	CSVGEGEFTGELFF
TRBV19	TRBJ2-1	-	-	TGTGCCAGTTCCTCCGGGACCCTGACGAATGAGCAGTTCTTC	CASSSGTLTNEQFF
TRBV29-1	TRBJ2-1	few	TRBD2	TGCAGCGTTGTTCCTGGACTAGCCAGAGAGGGGTTGTATGAGCAGTTCTTC	CSVVPGLAREGLYEQFF
TRBV20-1	TRBJ2-3	few	-	TGCAGTGCTCACCCTCCCCCCGGGCGGGGCACAGATACGCAGTATTTT	CSAHPPPGRGTDTQYF
TRBV28	TRBJ2-7	-	-	TGTGCCAGCAGTTCCGTAGGGGGGAGTAGACACGAGCAGTACTTC	CASSSVGGSRHEQYF
TRBV7-9	TRBJ1-4	few	-	TGTGCCAGCAGCTTCGGGCAGATAAGTGAAAAACTGTTTTTT	CASSFGQISEKLFF
TRBV11-2	TRBJ2-1	few	-	TGTGCCAGCACGGATAAGGGGGGGAGCTCCTACAATGAGCAGTTCTTC	CASTDKGGSSYNEQFF
TRBV10-3	TRBJ2-7	-	-	TGTGCCATCCGGGTCGAGATGTCCTACGAGCAGTACTTC	CAIRVEMSYEQYF
TRBV4-1	TRBJ2-2	many	TRBD2	TGCGCCAGCACCGCCTCGGGAGGGGGGTGGGAGGACGGGGAGCTGTTTTTT	CASTASGGGWEDGELFF
TRBV5-1	TRBJ2-4	many	TRBD2	TGCGCCAGCAGCGTGGGACTAGCGGGTCCTCTAGCCAAAAACATTCAGTACTTC	CASSVGLAGPLAKNIQYF
TRBV12-3/TRBV12-4	TRBJ2-1	many	-	TGTGCCAGCAGTTTAGGTGGGAGCCCGAATGAGCAGTTCTTC	CASSLGGSPNEQFF
TRBV20-1	TRBJ2-1	few	TRBD1	TGCAGTGCTGAACAGGGGGAGAGTTACAATGAGCAGTTCTTC	CSAEQGESYNEQFF
TRBV20-1	TRBJ2-2	-	TRBD2	TGCAGTGCGAAATCACTAGCGGGGGCCTCGAACACCGGGGAGCTGTTTTTT	CSAKSLAGASNTGELFF
TRBV4-1	TRBJ2-1	-	TRBD2	TGCGCCAGCAGGCAAATCGGGCTAGCGGGAGGGACCCGCTCCTACAATGAGCAGTTCTTC	CASRQIGLAGGTRSYNEQFF
TRBV10-3	TRBJ2-7	many	TRBD2	TGTGCCATCAGTGAGTCGAGAAGCGGGGAGTACGAGCAGTACTTC	CAISESRSGEYEQYF
TRBV7-9	TRBJ2-5	few	TRBD1	TGTGCCAGCATCCTGGGACAGGACCAAGAGACCCAGTACTTC	CASILGQDQETQYF
TRBV7-8	TRBJ1-2	few	TRBD1	TGTGCCAGCAGCCCTCCCGGGACAGGGGGCCGGAACTATGGCTACACCTTC	CASSPPGTGGRNYGYTF
TRBV5-5	TRBJ2-1	-	TRBD2	TGTGCCAGCAGCTTGGGGACTAGCGGGAGTACTGAGCAGTTCTTC	CASSLGTSGSTEQFF
TRBV20-1	TRBJ2-7	few	TRBD2	TGCAGTGCTAGAGCTGAGCGACACCTACTAGCGGGAGTAAACGGGTACGAGCAGTACTTC	CSARAERHLLAGVNGYEQYF